This TCR beta chain was sequenced in a study of blood T cell repertoires in COVID-19. Study context: Whether acute or convalescent, the COVID-19 samples came from the United States, Italy and Spain. PBMCs, B-cell-depleted T cells, or T cells provided the cDNA or gDNA that made up the material.

In the original workflow: Amplification of reference gene primers was used by the study to estimate nucleated cell counts. Assay: immunoSEQ multiplex PCR; the TCRdb copy retains only in-frame clones and omits some. The V and J calls and clone size were taken over from that table, and D and trimming were inferred from the DNA. The sample contains roughly 52,000 clones, 88% of which appear only once. Germline V gives CDR1 LGHNA, CDR2 YNFKEQ. V gave up 0 bases and J gave up 5 bases; unmatched junction bases: 2. The CDR3 spans 15 residues. V usage is TRBV4-2 and J usage is TRBJ2-1, with TRBD2 identical over 9 bases. The sample comprised peripheral blood. The receptor's source is a man in his sixties with active COVID-19. The CDR3 spells CASSQEPSGNNEQFF. DNA of the CDR3: TGTGCCAGCAGCCAAGAGCCTAGCGGGAACAATGAGCAGTTCTTC.